Below are 18 T cell receptor beta chains sequenced from a single sample in a study of vaccination and CD4 T cells after COVID-19 (dated by TCRdb to 2022 to 2024). These receptors' antigens are unknown. Library construction relied on PCR. The instrument was an Illumina iSeq 100. At the Johns Hopkins FTIC core, DNA from the cultured CD4+ T cells underwent TCR sequencing with the Oncomine TCR Beta short-read assay. TCRdb reprocessed the public reads (quality trimming at Q25 with fastp, clone calling with MiXCR) and kept in-frame beta chains. Duplicate CDR3 protein sequences are folded into a single record with the most common DNA and genes. The table for this sample lists some 10,000 distinct CDR3 sequences; about 50% of them were counted only once. Of the sample, approximately 20% falls within the top ten clones. Taken with the paper, the label for treatment or condition translates to: approximately 10-day PBMC culture with coronavirus spike peptide pools or control peptides (ViraFEST assay).

The sequenced sample was CD4+ T cells from blood, cultured in vitro. These TCRs come from a human donor who had recovered from COVID-19.

This chain uses TRBV28 with TRBJ2-5; D perhaps matches TRBD1 (5 bases). Trimming took off 3 bases at V and 2 bases at J, with 7 bases between the two ends. This CDR3 has 13 amino acids. CDR1 MDHEN and CDR2 SYDVKM come from the germline V gene. This chain's CDR3 is CASSFGAQETQYF. DNA of the CDR3: TGTGCCAGCAGTTTTGGGGCTCAAGAGACCCAGTACTTC.

This clonotype was detected a few times. The chain couples TRBV6-1 to TRBJ2-5, with no clear D. Per the germline V gene, CDR1 is MNHNS and CDR2 is SASEGT. This CDR3 comprises 16 residues. Trimming removed 6 bases at V and 0 bases at J, with 17 bases between. CDR3 amino acids: CASSSVAVEYQETQYF. The CDR3 DNA follows: TGTGCCAGCAGCAGCGTAGCCGTCGAGTACCAAGAGACCCAGTACTTC.

This clonotype turned up a few times. J is TRBJ1-2 and V is TRBV25-1; no reliable D call. V was pared by 3 bases and J by 8 bases, with 10 bases between. Per germline, CDR1 MGHDK and CDR2 SYGVNS. There are 12 residues in the CDR3. As DNA, the CDR3 is TGTGCCAGCAGTGACCTCTCTCAGGGCTACACCTTC. This gives the protein CASSDLSQGYTF.

The chain joins TRBV12-5 to TRBJ1-5; D not resolved. The CDR3 runs 12 residues. Germline loops: CDR1 LGHNT, CDR2 FRNRAP. With 2 bases removed from V and 9 bases from J, the gap between germline ends came to 8 bases. The chain's CDR3 is CASGLPPGPQHF. In nucleotides, the CDR3 is TGTGCTAGTGGTTTGCCACCCGGGCCCCAGCATTTT.

This clonotype showed up just a few times. The rearrangement joins TRBV20-1 to TRBJ1-2, with a possible D match to TRBD1 (6 bases). The CDR3 contains 14 residues. Germline CDR1 is DFQATT and CDR2 is SNEGSKA (reference sequence). Trimming cost V 3 bases and J 5 bases, with 16 bases left between them. CDR3 region: CSAREGGERYGYTF. The DNA for the CDR3 is TGCAGTGCTAGGGAAGGGGGGGAAAGGTATGGCTACACCTTC.

This clonotype came up a few times. CDR3 DNA: TGTGCCAGCAGTTTAAGGGGTAGCGGGGGGGCCTATGAGCAGTTCTTC. Its protein product is CASSLRGSGGAYEQFF. The chain has TRBV27 and TRBJ2-1, with 11 bases aligning to TRBD2. This CDR3 region has 16 residues. Trimming cost V 2 bases and J 8 bases; bases outside gene matches: 8. CDR1 MNHEY and CDR2 SMNVEV come from the germline V gene (reference sequence).

This chain connects TRBV19 to TRBJ1-5, with 7 bases lining up with TRBD1. With V trimmed by 9 bases and J by 0 bases, 11 bases remained unmatched. CDR3 size: 16 residues. CDR1 is LNHDA and CDR2 is SQIVND in the germline V gene (reference sequence). Written as DNA, the CDR3 is TGTGCCAGACCGGGACAGCCTCCATATAGCAATCAGCCCCAGCATTTT. Protein sequence: CARPGQPPYSNQPQHF.

This chain links TRBV7-2 with TRBJ1-4; 9 bases agree with TRBD1. The CDR3 is 14 residues long. From germline, CDR1 is SGHTA and CDR2 FQGNSA. The ends lost 4 bases at V and 8 bases at J; junction bases unmatched: 5. The CDR3 coding sequence is TGTGCCAGCAGCTCACAGGGGGCGGACGAAAAACTGTTTTTT. This encodes CASSSQGADEKLFF.

This clonotype was picked up a small number of times. The J gene is TRBJ1-2, the V gene TRBV7-2, with D possibly TRBD1 on 5 matching bases. In germline, CDR1 is SGHTA, CDR2 FQGNSA. This CDR3 has 11 residues. Between the trimmed V and J ends, which lost 4 bases and 10 bases, there was a span of 10 bases. CDR3 sequence (DNA): TGTGCCAGCAGCTCCGGACAAATCTACACCTTC. Translation gives CASSSGQIYTF.

The chain joins TRBV7-2 to TRBJ2-1, with unresolved D. CDR1 is SGHTA and CDR2 is FQGNSA in the germline V gene. The CDR3 consists of 12 residues. Trimming removed 6 bases from V and 10 bases from J, with 13 bases in between. CDR3: CASRSPGMEQFF. The CDR3 bases are TGTGCCAGCAGATCCCCGGGTATGGAGCAGTTCTTC.

V and J are TRBV6-2 or TRBV6-3 and TRBJ2-7, with D perhaps being TRBD1 or TRBD2 (5 bases each). V lost 0 bases to trimming and J lost 0 bases, with 12 bases between them. The length of the CDR3 is 16 residues. CDR1 is MNHEY and CDR2 is SVGEGT in the germline V gene. The CDR3 protein is CASSYSGRTSSYEQYF. CDR3 DNA sequence: TGTGCCAGCAGTTACTCGGGACGGACCAGCTCCTACGAGCAGTACTTC.

This clonotype was counted only a few times. The J gene is TRBJ2-2, the V gene TRBV15, with D possibly being TRBD1 (6 bases). The ends were cut back, 3 bases at V and 4 bases at J, with 24 bases in the middle. This CDR3 region has 19 residues. CDR1 is LNHNV and CDR2 is YYDKDF in the germline V gene (reference sequence). The CDR3 protein is CATSRVRDIGRSATGELFF. Here the CDR3 DNA reads TGTGCCACCAGCAGGGTCCGGGACATCGGCCGAAGCGCCACCGGGGAGCTGTTTTTT.

The chain couples TRBV6-1 to TRBJ1-1, with unresolved D. Germline assignment: CDR1 MNHNS and CDR2 SASEGT. Trimming removed 7 bases from V and 7 bases from J, with 19 bases in between. CDR3 length: 14 residues. The CDR3 loop is CASTRHALGIEAFF. CDR3 DNA sequence: TGTGCCAGCACCCGACACGCTCTGGGTATTGAAGCTTTCTTT.

This clonotype was seen once. A read error may be the cause here, since a much bigger clone is one base away. The rearrangement joins TRBV5-4 to TRBJ2-5, with 14 bases matching TRBD2. The CDR3 has 17 residues. The V gene's germline CDR1 is SGHNT and CDR2 YYREEE (reference sequence). Written as DNA, the CDR3 is TGTGCCAGCAGCTCGGGACTAGCGGGGGCCTCTCAAGAGGCCCAGTACTTC. Translated: CASSSGLAGASQEAQYF.

This chain uses TRBV12-3 or TRBV12-4 with TRBJ2-7; 14 bases are a match to TRBD2. J was trimmed by 3 bases and V by 5 bases; bases with no gene match: 3. This CDR3 has 15 amino acids. The CDR3 nucleotides read TGTGCCAGCAGTCGAGGACTAGCGGGGGGCTACGAGCAGTACTTC. Its protein product is CASSRGLAGGYEQYF.

The chain is built from TRBV6-2 or TRBV6-3 and TRBJ2-1, with 9 nucleotides matching TRBD2. Germline trimming cut 0 bases from V and 3 bases from J; bases unmatched to any gene: 3. The CDR3 spans 16 residues. Germline loops: CDR1 MNHEY, CDR2 SVGEGT. The CDR3 coding sequence is TGTGCCAGCAGTTACTCGGTGACTAGCGGCTACAATGAGCAGTTCTTC. It translates to CASSYSVTSGYNEQFF.

This chain uses TRBV7-2 with TRBJ1-2; D is uncertain. The germline CDR1 and CDR2 sequences are SGHTA and FQGNSA. Trimming took 5 bases from V and 2 from J, leaving 12 bases between them. The CDR3 consists of 14 residues. Here the CDR3 reads CASSLTSANYGYTF. The CDR3 DNA reads as TGTGCCAGCAGCCTCACCTCAGCCAACTATGGCTACACCTTC.

V gene TRBV9 combines with J gene TRBJ2-3, with D perhaps assigned TRBD1 or TRBD2 (5 bases each). V lost 2 bases and J 0 bases, leaving 7 bases between the germline ends. The CDR3 extends over 14 amino acids. Germline lookup yields CDR1 SGDLS and CDR2 YYNGEE. CDR3 loop: CASSVGPSTDTQYF. CDR3 DNA: TGTGCCAGCAGCGTGGGACCTAGCACAGATACGCAGTATTTT.